This T cell receptor beta chain was sequenced in a study of monozygotic twins with inflammatory bowel disease. Findings and caveats of the study: By inverse Simpson index, TCRbeta diversity was lower in IBD patients than in healthy co-twins.

A word on this clonotype: Its antigen is not known.

The CDR3 sequence is 15 residues long. Germline V gene lookup returns CDR1 ENHRY and CDR2 SYGVKD. TCR libraries were prepared from around 3,800 ng total RNA each. From the 5' RACE reads, TCRdb lists one entry per CDR3 protein and no DNA. The sample's table shows fewer than 350,000 distinct CDR3 sequences. Whole blood supplied total RNA, and T cells were not sorted. Sequencing used blood. The source is a human donor with ulcerative colitis or Crohn's disease, or a healthy co-twin of an affected twin (not recorded which). The J gene is TRBJ2-3, the V gene TRBV10-3; the TRBD1 assignment by TCRdb is unverifiable without DNA. CDR3 sequence reads: CAISWGQESTDTQYF.